These 17 T cell receptor beta chains share one sample of origin, sequenced in a study of glioma-infiltrating T cells after dendritic cell vaccination. Sequenced by immunoSEQ multiplex PCR; TCRdb stores in-frame clones only, minus some. The sample consists of tens of thousands of clones, 82% of them appearing once. Material: blood, obtained before dendritic cell vaccination. Source of these receptors: a human donor with glioblastoma.

This clone was picked up a small number of times. The chain carries TRBV6-5 and TRBJ1-3; weak D call: TRBD1 (5 bases). Germline V gene data show CDR1 as MNHEY and CDR2 as SVGAGI. Trimming took 6 bases from V and 2 from J, leaving 14 bases between them. The CDR3 runs 15 residues. The CDR3 protein is CASSSPRRAGNTIYF. The CDR3 DNA reads TGTGCCAGCAGCTCCCCCCGCAGGGCTGGAAACACCATATATTTT.

The rearrangement joins TRBV11-3 to TRBJ2-5, with TRBD2 as a possible D gene (6 bases). The CDR3 length is 15 residues. The V end was cut by 5 bases, the J end by 1 base, with 14 bases between. Germline CDR1 is SGHNT and CDR2 is YENEEA. The CDR3 spells CASSTRTEGQETQYF. CDR3 nucleotide sequence: TGTGCCAGCAGCACTCGGACGGAGGGCCAAGAGACCCAGTACTTC.

This clone was counted a few times. The rearrangement joins TRBV28 to TRBJ1-4; 7 nucleotides match TRBD1. The CDR3 is 16 amino acids. Germline-derived CDR1 and CDR2 are MDHEN and SYDVKM. The junction had 17 bases not matched to a gene; V was cut back by 5 bases and J by 11 bases. The DNA of the CDR3 is TGTGCCAGCAGTGTACCAGGGGGTGCTAGAAGGATGAAACTGTTTTTT. Protein: CASSVPGGARRMKLFF.

The genes are TRBV19 and TRBJ1-6; weak D call: TRBD1 (6 bases). Germline V gene data show CDR1 as LNHDA and CDR2 as SQIVND (reference sequence). V was trimmed by 5 bases and J by 11 bases, leaving 16 bases between them. The CDR3 has 14 residues. The CDR3 coding sequence is TGTGCCAGTAGTGTCAGGGGTAATAAGGCACCCCTCCACTTT. Translating gives CASSVRGNKAPLHF. Full variable domain (missing parts from reference TRBV19 and TRBJ1-6): DGGITQSPKYLFRKEGQNVTLSCEQNLNHDAMYWYRQDPGQGLRLIYYSQIVNDFQKGDIAEGYSVSREKKESFPLTVTSAQKNPTAFYLCASSVRGNKAPLHFGNGTRLTVT.

The CDR3 here is CASSIGTSGGATQYF. CDR3 DNA: TGTGCCAGTAGTATTGGGACTAGCGGCGGCGCGACGCAGTATTTT. The V gene is TRBV19, the J gene TRBJ2-3, with 11 nucleotides matching TRBD2. The CDR3 length is 15 residues. CDR1 and CDR2 from the germline V gene are LNHDA and SQIVND (reference sequence). The V gene end was trimmed by 3 bases and the J gene end by 9 bases; junction bases not matched to a gene: 8.

The rearrangement links TRBV27 to TRBJ2-7; 7 bases are shared with TRBD1. The CDR3 spans 14 residues. Germline-derived CDR1 and CDR2 are MNHEY and SMNVEV (reference sequence). Trimming removed 6 bases from V and 2 bases from J; junction bases left unmatched: 7. The CDR3 here is CASSLRGFTYEQYF. CDR3 DNA: TGTGCCAGCAGCCTCAGGGGGTTCACCTACGAGCAGTACTTC.

This chain joins TRBV5-1 and TRBJ1-6; D gene ambiguous. Trimming pared 4 bases from V and 8 bases from J, leaving 19 bases between. This CDR3 has 16 amino acids. Looked up from germline, CDR1 is SGHRS and CDR2 is YFSETQ. CDR3 loop: CASSPFQKIVDSPLHF. CDR3 sequence (DNA): TGCGCCAGCAGCCCCTTCCAGAAAATCGTCGATTCACCCCTCCACTTT.

The chain employs TRBV6-6 and TRBJ2-7; maybe TRBD1 (5 bases). The germline V gene encodes CDR1 MNHNY and CDR2 SVGAGI (reference sequence). This CDR3 is 12 amino acids long. Between the trimmed V and J ends, which lost 4 bases and 3 bases, there was a span of 7 bases. CDR3 nucleotides: TGTGCCAGCAGTTTGGACAACTACGAGCAGTACTTC. The encoded protein is CASSLDNYEQYF.

The chain has TRBV29-1 and TRBJ1-4; D might be TRBD1 (5 bases). The CDR3 is made up of 12 amino acids. V dropped 4 bases and J dropped 7 bases, with 10 bases sitting between them. Germline CDR1 and CDR2: SQVTM and ANQGSEA. CDR3 loop: CSVGGVGEKLFF. The CDR3 DNA reads TGCAGCGTTGGGGGGGTCGGTGAAAAACTGTTTTTT.

The chain carries TRBV6-6 and TRBJ2-5; possibly TRBD1 for D (6 bases). Germline CDR1 reads MNHNY; CDR2 reads SVGAGI (reference sequence). The CDR3 runs 12 residues. The CDR3 region is CAGSGTSETQYF. The CDR3 bases are TGTGCGGGGTCGGGGACATCCGAGACCCAGTACTTC.

The chain employs TRBV6-5 and TRBJ1-1; the D is unclear. Germline values: CDR1 MNHEY, CDR2 SVGAGI. V dropped 5 bases and J dropped 0 bases, with 4 bases sitting between them. The CDR3 runs 12 residues. CDR3 amino acids: CASSHMNTEAFF. CDR3 in DNA: TGTGCCAGCAGTCACATGAACACTGAAGCTTTCTTT.

In DNA, the CDR3 is TGTGCCAGCATGGGCAGACAGAACTATGGCTACACCTTC. Protein: CASMGRQNYGYTF. The chain carries TRBV2 and TRBJ1-2; tentative D call: TRBD1 (5 bases). The germline V gene has CDR1 SNHLY and CDR2 FYNNEI. The CDR3 consists of 13 residues. V lost 7 bases to trimming and J lost 2 bases, with 11 bases between them. The variable domain in full, with the rest retrieved from reference TRBV2 and TRBJ1-2, is EPEVTQTPSHQVTQMGQEVILRCVPISNHLYFYWYRQILGQKVEFLVSFYNNEISEKSEIFDDQFSVERPDGSNFTLKIRSTKLEDSAMYFCASMGRQNYGYTFGSGTRLTVV.

This clone was found once. V is TRBV30 and J is TRBJ2-7; weak D call: TRBD2 (8 bases). CDR3 length: 14 residues. Per germline, CDR1 GTSNPN and CDR2 SVGIG (reference sequence). V was shortened by 7 bases and J by 2 bases, with 18 bases between the two germline ends. DNA for the CDR3: TGTGCCTTGGCCACGGGAGGGGGCACCTACGAGCAGTACTTC. Residues: CALATGGGTYEQYF.

The chain uses TRBV6-6 and TRBJ1-2, with D possibly TRBD1 on 5 matching bases. The germline CDR1 and CDR2 sequences are MNHNY and SVGAGI (reference sequence). V lost 6 bases and J 0 bases, leaving 14 bases between the germline ends. The CDR3 totals 15 residues. The CDR3 region is CASRSTGGSNYGYTF. DNA of the CDR3: TGTGCCAGCAGATCTACAGGCGGTTCTAACTATGGCTACACCTTC.

The chain combines TRBV7-8 with TRBJ1-1; TRBD1 matches 8 bases. The CDR3 is 15 residues long. V shed 1 base and J 4 bases; nucleotides not matched to a gene: 5. The germline V gene has CDR1 SGHVS and CDR2 FQNEAQ. In nucleotides, the CDR3 is TGTGCCAGCAGCTTAGGATCAACAGGGGGCACTGAAGCTTTCTTT. The encoded protein is CASSLGSTGGTEAFF.

A note on this clone: The junction and the germline gene differ at one end; a read error may be behind it. The V gene is TRBV5-4, the J gene TRBJ1-2; 8 nucleotides line up with TRBD1. Germline assignment: CDR1 SGHNT and CDR2 YYREEE (reference sequence). This CDR3 region has 15 residues. The CDR3 DNA sequence: TGTGCCAGCAGCCCGGACAGGGCCGTGGGGTATGGCCACACCTTC. Its protein product is CASSPDRAVGYGHTF.

This clone has only one observation. The gene calls are TRBV5-8 and TRBJ2-5; D may be TRBD1 (5 bases). The CDR3 covers 13 residues. Germline V lookup: CDR1 SGHTS, CDR2 YDEGEE. With 6 bases removed from V and 1 base from J, the gap between germline ends came to 10 bases. Written as DNA, the CDR3 is TGTGCCAGCAACTTAGGGGCCCAAGAGACCCAGTACTTC. Translating it yields CASNLGAQETQYF.